This T cell receptor (beta chain) was identified in a study of blood T cell repertoires in COVID-19. For the study at large: PBMCs, B-cell-depleted T cells, or T cells were the source of the cDNA or gDNA that made up the material.

The assay was immunoSEQ multiplex PCR, and TCRdb's table has in-frame clones only and misses some. This table has under 250,000 clones, around 84% appearing once. The germline CDR1 and CDR2 sequences are SEHNR and FQNEAQ (reference sequence). This CDR3 region has 13 residues. After removal of 5 bases from V and 6 bases from J, the junction contained 7 bases not matched to a gene. The clonotype was recovered from a woman in her sixties who had recovered from COVID-19. The sample consisted of peripheral blood. This chain links TRBV7-9 with TRBJ2-7; 7 bases line up with TRBD1. The CDR3: CASSQGQVREQYF. The CDR3 DNA follows: TGTGCCAGCAGCCAAGGACAGGTCCGCGAGCAGTACTTC. Supplemented by reference TRBV7-9 and TRBJ2-7, the full variable domain reads DTGVSQNPRHKITKRGQNVTFRCDPISEHNRLYWYRQTLGQGPEFLTYFQNEAQLEKSRLLSDRFSAERPKGSFSTLEIQRTEQGDSAMYLCASSQGQVREQYFGPGTRLTVT.